This TCR beta chain was profiled in a study of T cells in Graves' hyperthyroidism and ophthalmopathy. Turning to the study itself: Peripheral blood samples were taken at initial diagnosis, prior to any treatment.

On this clonotype: The target antigen is unknown.

Study results and caveats: Most thyroid-expanded clonotypes above 0.001 were also found in blood.

Amplified TCR beta CDR3 regions came from RNA transcripts. RT-PCR in the first round (using the HTBI primer set) targeted the TCR CDR3. Using its own MiXCR run on the multiplex PCR reads, TCRdb lists one record per CDR3 protein. The sample comprises roughly 61,000 distinct CDR3 sequences, about 57% of which are singletons, and 2.5% to 3.5% rests with the top ten. Uncontrolled infection, other autoimmune disease, pregnancy and lactation each barred patients from inclusion. Trimming stripped 5 bases from V and 1 base from J, with 12 bases between. This CDR3 comprises 14 residues. The germline CDR1 and CDR2 sequences are DFQATT and SNEGSKA (reference sequence).

The receptor comes from a woman aged 55-75 years with Graves' ophthalmopathy. Source material: blood. The chain couples TRBV20-1 to TRBJ1-3; no clear D. CDR3 region: CSALPAGSGNTIYF. CDR3 DNA sequence: TGCAGTGCTCTACCTGCCGGGTCTGGAAACACCATATATTTT.